The present T cell receptor (beta chain) was sequenced within a study of T cell responses to AZD1222 COVID-19 vaccine. Assay used: immunoSEQ multiplex PCR; TCRdb lists only in-frame clones, some missing. The table has 150,000 to 250,000 clones, approximately 93% seen once. Sequenced material: peripheral blood, taken 28 days after the second AZD1222 dose. The origin of this receptor is an adult who received the AZD1222 COVID-19 vaccine.

CDR3 loop: CASTPGQVHTEAFF. Here the CDR3 DNA reads TGTGCCAGCACCCCCGGACAGGTACACACTGAAGCTTTCTTT. The J gene is TRBJ1-1, the V gene TRBV9, with 7 bases fitting TRBD1. Germline-derived CDR1 and CDR2 are SGDLS and YYNGEE. This CDR3 is built from 14 residues. V shed 6 bases, J shed 3 bases, and the junction held 8 bases outside the gene matches.